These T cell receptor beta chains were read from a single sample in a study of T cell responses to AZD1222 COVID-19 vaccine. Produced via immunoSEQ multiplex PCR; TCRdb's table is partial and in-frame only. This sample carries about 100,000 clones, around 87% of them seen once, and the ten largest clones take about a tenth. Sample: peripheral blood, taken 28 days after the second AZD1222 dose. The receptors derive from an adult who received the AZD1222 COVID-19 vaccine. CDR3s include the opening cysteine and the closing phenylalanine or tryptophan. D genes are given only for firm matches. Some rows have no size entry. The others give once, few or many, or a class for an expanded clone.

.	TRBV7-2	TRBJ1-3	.	CASSLIWTGNTIYF	TGTGCCAGCAGCTTAATTTGGACTGGAAACACCATATATTTT
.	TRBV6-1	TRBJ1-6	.	CASSEAHRTNSPLHF	TGTGCCAGCAGTGAAGCTCACAGAACGAATTCACCCCTCCACTTT
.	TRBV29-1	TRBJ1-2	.	CSAGDNNYGYTF	TGCAGCGCCGGGGACAATAACTATGGCTACACCTTC
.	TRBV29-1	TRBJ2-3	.	CSAGGRVQPDTQYF	TGCAGCGCCGGTGGCAGGGTCCAACCAGATACGCAGTATTTT
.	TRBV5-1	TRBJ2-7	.	CASSPVNGGYEQYF	TGCGCCAGCAGCCCAGTAAATGGCGGCTACGAGCAGTACTTC
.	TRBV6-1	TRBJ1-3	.	CASSESYSGNTIYF	TGTGCCAGCAGTGAAAGTTACTCTGGAAACACCATATATTTT
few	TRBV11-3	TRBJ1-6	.	CASRPGTWTNSPLHF	TGTGCCAGCAGACCCGGGACTTGGACGAATTCACCCCTCCACTTT
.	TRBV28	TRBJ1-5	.	CASTPTRGPGQPQHF	TGTGCCAGCACCCCAACCCGGGGTCCTGGGCAGCCCCAGCATTTT
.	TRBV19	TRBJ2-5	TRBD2	CASSIGGSQETQYF	TGTGCCAGTAGTATAGGCGGGAGCCAAGAGACCCAGTACTTC
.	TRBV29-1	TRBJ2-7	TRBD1	CSVKTGTGGNEQYF	TGCAGCGTTAAGACCGGGACAGGAGGAAACGAGCAGTACTTC
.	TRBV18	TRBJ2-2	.	CASSPIPGHRTGELFF	TGTGCCAGCTCACCGATACCGGGACACCGGACCGGGGAGCTGTTTTTT
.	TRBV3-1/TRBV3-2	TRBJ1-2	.	CASSPDGGGYTF	TGTGCCAGCAGCCCTGATGGGGGCGGCTACACCTTC
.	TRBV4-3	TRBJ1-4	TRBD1	CASSQEDPGTGNEKLFF	TGCGCCAGCAGCCAAGAAGACCCCGGGACAGGCAATGAAAAACTGTTTTTT
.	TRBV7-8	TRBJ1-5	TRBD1	CASSLVGQNTWSNQPQHF	TGTGCCAGCAGCTTAGTGGGACAGAATACCTGGAGCAATCAGCCCCAGCATTTT
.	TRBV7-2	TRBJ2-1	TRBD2	CASSLGTSGSFEQFF	TGTGCCAGCAGCTTAGGGACTAGCGGGAGTTTTGAGCAGTTCTTC
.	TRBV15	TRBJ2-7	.	CATSRAYLEEQYF	TGTGCCACCAGCAGAGCCTACCTGGAGGAGCAGTACTTC
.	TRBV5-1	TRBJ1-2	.	CASSLEGVGDYGYTF	TGCGCCAGCAGCTTGGAGGGGGTTGGGGACTATGGCTACACCTTC
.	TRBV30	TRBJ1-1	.	CAWTHGGLNTEAFF	TGTGCCTGGACCCACGGGGGATTGAACACTGAAGCTTTCTTT
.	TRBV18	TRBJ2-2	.	CASSPPENTGELFF	TGTGCCAGCTCACCACCGGAGAACACCGGGGAGCTGTTTTTT
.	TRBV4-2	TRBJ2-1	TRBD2	CASSQDNTSGDEQFF	TGTGCCAGCAGCCAAGATAACACTAGCGGCGATGAGCAGTTCTTC
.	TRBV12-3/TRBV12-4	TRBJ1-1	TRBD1	CASRYGTGVVAFF	TGTGCCAGCAGATACGGGACAGGGGTTGTCGCTTTCTTT
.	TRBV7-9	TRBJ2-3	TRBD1	CASSLGNRGFLNTQYF	TGTGCCAGCAGCTTAGGGAACAGGGGATTTCTTAATACGCAGTATTTT
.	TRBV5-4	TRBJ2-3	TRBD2	CASTTSGSGLHTDTQYF	TGTGCCAGCACCACTTCGGGGTCGGGACTACACACAGATACGCAGTATTTT
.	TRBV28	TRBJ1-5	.	CASSLSGSTQPQHF	TGTGCCAGCAGTTTATCGGGGTCCACTCAGCCCCAGCATTTT
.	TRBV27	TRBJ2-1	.	CASSFQFRTVSYNEQFF	TGTGCCAGCAGTTTCCAGTTCAGGACAGTATCCTACAATGAGCAGTTCTTC
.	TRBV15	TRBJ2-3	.	CATSRDRTDTQYF	TGTGCCACCAGCAGAGATCGGACAGATACGCAGTATTTT
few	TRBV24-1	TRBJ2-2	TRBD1	CATSEPGQGATGELFF	TGTGCCACCAGTGAACCGGGACAGGGGGCGACCGGGGAGCTGTTTTTT
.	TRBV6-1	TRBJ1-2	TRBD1	CASSEAGTVYGYTF	TGTGCCAGCAGTGAGGCCGGGACAGTCTATGGCTACACCTTC
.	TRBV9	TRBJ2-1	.	CASSVGRGNEQFF	TGTGCCAGCAGCGTAGGCAGGGGCAATGAGCAGTTCTTC
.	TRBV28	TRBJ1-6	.	CASSPYDLVGGANSPLHF	TGTGCCAGCAGTCCCTATGACTTAGTGGGGGGCGCAAATTCACCCCTCCACTTT
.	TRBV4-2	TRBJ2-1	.	CASSKDLYNEQFF	TGTGCCAGCAGCAAGGACTTGTACAATGAGCAGTTCTTC
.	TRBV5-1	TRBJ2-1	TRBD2	CASSGGLAGEMSSYNEQFF	TGCGCCAGCAGCGGAGGACTAGCGGGGGAGATGAGCTCCTACAATGAGCAGTTCTTC
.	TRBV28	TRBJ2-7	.	CASRFDRSPYEQYF	TGTGCCAGCAGATTCGACAGGAGCCCCTACGAGCAGTACTTC
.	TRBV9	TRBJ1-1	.	CASSAGVNTEAFF	TGTGCCAGCAGCGCAGGGGTGAACACTGAAGCTTTCTTT
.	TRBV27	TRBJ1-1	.	CASSPTGTEAFF	TGTGCCAGCAGTCCCACGGGCACTGAAGCTTTCTTT
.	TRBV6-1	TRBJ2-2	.	CASSDRPRTGELFF	TGTGCCAGCAGTGATCGTCCGCGGACCGGGGAGCTGTTTTTT
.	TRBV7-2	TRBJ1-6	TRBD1	CASRKDRGNSPLHF	TGTGCCAGCAGGAAGGACAGGGGTAATTCACCCCTCCACTTT
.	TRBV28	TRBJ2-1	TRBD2	CASLRPGLGYNEQFF	TGTGCCAGCCTCCGACCGGGACTAGGCTACAATGAGCAGTTCTTC
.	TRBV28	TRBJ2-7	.	CASKADYEQYF	TGTGCCAGCAAAGCCGACTACGAGCAGTACTTC
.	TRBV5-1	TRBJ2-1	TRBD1	CASSLEGGSSYEQFF	TGCGCCAGCAGCTTGGAAGGGGGCTCTTCTTATGAGCAGTTCTTC
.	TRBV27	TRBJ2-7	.	CASSPFSGTGTEQYF	TGTGCCAGCAGTCCTTTTAGCGGGACAGGGACCGAGCAGTACTTC
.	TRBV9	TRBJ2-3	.	CASSVGVFTDTQYF	TGTGCCAGCAGCGTCGGGGTATTCACAGATACGCAGTATTTT
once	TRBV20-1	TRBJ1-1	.	CSASRAGRAEAFF	TGCAGTGCTAGTAGGGCAGGGAGGGCTGAAGCTTTCTTT
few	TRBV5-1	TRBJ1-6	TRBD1	CASSRGPQGAGSPLHF	TGCGCCAGCAGCCGGGGGCCTCAGGGGGCCGGCTCACCCCTCCACTTT
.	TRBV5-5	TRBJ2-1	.	CASSNPEQYNEQFF	TGTGCCAGCAGCAATCCCGAGCAGTACAATGAGCAGTTCTTC
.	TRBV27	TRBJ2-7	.	CASSLRRGVSYEQYF	TGTGCCAGCAGTTTGAGGCGAGGGGTCTCCTACGAGCAGTACTTC
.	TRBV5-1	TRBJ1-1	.	CASSLGGDGAEAFF	TGCGCCAGCAGCTTGGGTGGGGACGGCGCTGAAGCTTTCTTT
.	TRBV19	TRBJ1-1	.	CASSMVGTEAFF	TGTGCCAGTAGTATGGTGGGCACTGAAGCTTTCTTT
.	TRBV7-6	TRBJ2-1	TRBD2	CASSLVATPQAGVGGNEQFF	TGTGCCAGCAGCTTAGTCGCCACACCTCAAGCGGGAGTAGGAGGAAATGAGCAGTTCTTC
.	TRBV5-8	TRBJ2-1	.	CASSVQIHEQFF	TGTGCCAGCAGTGTTCAGATTCATGAGCAGTTCTTC
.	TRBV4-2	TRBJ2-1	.	CASSHSQSSYNEQFF	TGTGCCAGCAGCCATAGCCAAAGCTCCTACAATGAGCAGTTCTTC
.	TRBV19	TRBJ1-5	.	CASSIEDNNQPQHF	TGTGCCAGTAGTATAGAGGATAACAATCAGCCCCAGCATTTT
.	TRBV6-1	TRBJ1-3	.	CASSEVEGNTIYF	TGTGCCAGCAGTGAAGTAGAGGGAAACACCATATATTTT